This TCR beta chain was identified during a study of T cells in localized non-small cell lung cancer. General study results and limits: Adjacent lung had a median around 60 of the 100 largest tumor clones.

Produced via immunoSEQ multiplex PCR; TCRdb's table is partial and in-frame only. The sample holds approximately 1,800 clones, 24% seen once. Note on this clone: Its antigen remains unknown.

The CDR3 has 14 amino acids. Germline CDR1 is SGHRS and CDR2 is YFSETQ. Trimming took 4 bases from V and 6 from J, leaving 14 bases between them. The source is an older female donor with stage I lung adenocarcinoma. This sequence joins TRBV5-1 and TRBJ2-1; D is ambiguous. Material: lung tumor tissue, obtained before any cancer treatment. CDR3 region: CASSLSPASNEQFF. The CDR3 region has the DNA TGCGCCAGCAGCCTCTCACCGGCTAGCAATGAGCAGTTCTTC.